This T cell receptor beta chain was found in a study of blood T cell repertoires in COVID-19. Study as a whole: Donors in the United States, Italy and Spain gave samples during acute or convalescent COVID-19. PBMCs, B-cell-depleted T cells, or T cells provided the cDNA or gDNA that made up the material.

Produced via immunoSEQ multiplex PCR; TCRdb's table is partial and in-frame only. The sample yields some 120,000 clones, approximately 86% seen once. The receptor was isolated from a woman aged 50 to 65 with active or convalescent COVID-19. The sample was peripheral blood.

CDR3: CASSLGPVYNEQFF. The DNA for the CDR3 is TGTGCCAGCAGTTTAGGGCCAGTTTACAATGAGCAGTTCTTC. The chain couples TRBV27 to TRBJ2-1; D not certain. The germline V gene has CDR1 MNHEY and CDR2 SMNVEV (reference sequence). Trimming removed 2 bases from V and 4 bases from J, with 9 bases in between. The CDR3 loop spans 14 amino acids.